Listed here is a single T cell receptor beta chain. The protocol was immunoSEQ multiplex PCR, while the TCRdb copy is restricted to in-frame clones and leaves out a portion. The profile shows 380,000 or so clones, more than 75% of them singletons. These data originate in a study of blood T cell repertoires in COVID-19. Across the whole study: Samples taken during acute and convalescent COVID-19 were collected in the United States, Italy and Spain. Nucleic acid was either cDNA or gDNA, and it came from T cells, B-cell-depleted T cells, or PBMCs.

Germline values: CDR1 MNHEY, CDR2 SMNVEV (reference sequence). V lost 3 bases, J lost 0 bases, and 11 bases stayed unmatched. The CDR3 covers 20 residues. This clonotype originated in a human donor with acute or convalescent COVID-19. The donor label of this sample is uncertain. What was sequenced was peripheral blood. The chain has TRBV27 and TRBJ2-6; 10 bases map to TRBD2. CDR3 in DNA: TGTGCCAGCAGTTTGAGGGCTAGCGGGGGTAGTAACTCTGGGGCCAACGTCCTGACTTTC. It translates to CASSLRASGGSNSGANVLTF.